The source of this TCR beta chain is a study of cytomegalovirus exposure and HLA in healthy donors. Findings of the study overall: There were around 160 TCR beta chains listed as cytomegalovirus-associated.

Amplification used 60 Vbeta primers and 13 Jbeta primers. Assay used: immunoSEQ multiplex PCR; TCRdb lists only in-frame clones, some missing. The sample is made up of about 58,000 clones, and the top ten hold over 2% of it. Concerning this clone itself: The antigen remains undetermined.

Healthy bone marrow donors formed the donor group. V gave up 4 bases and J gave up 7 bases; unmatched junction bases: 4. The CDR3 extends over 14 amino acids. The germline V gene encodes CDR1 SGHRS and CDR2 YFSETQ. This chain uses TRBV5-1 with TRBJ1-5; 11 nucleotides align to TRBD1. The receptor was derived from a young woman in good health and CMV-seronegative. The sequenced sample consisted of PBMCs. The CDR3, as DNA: TGCGCCAGCAGCCGGGACAGGGGGGCGCAGCCCCAGCATTTT. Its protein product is CASSRDRGAQPQHF.